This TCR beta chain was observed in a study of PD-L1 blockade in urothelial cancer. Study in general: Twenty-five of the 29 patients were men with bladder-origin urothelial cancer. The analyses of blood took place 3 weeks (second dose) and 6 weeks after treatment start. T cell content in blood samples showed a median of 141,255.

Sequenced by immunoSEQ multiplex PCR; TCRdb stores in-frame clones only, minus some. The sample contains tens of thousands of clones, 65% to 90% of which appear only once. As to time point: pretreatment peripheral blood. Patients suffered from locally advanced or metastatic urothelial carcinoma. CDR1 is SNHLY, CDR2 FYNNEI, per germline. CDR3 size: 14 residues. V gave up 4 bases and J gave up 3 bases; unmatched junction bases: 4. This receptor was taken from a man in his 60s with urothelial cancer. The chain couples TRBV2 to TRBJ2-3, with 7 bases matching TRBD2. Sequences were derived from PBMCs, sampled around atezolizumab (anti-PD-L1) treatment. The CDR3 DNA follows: TGTGCCAGCAGTGCCGGGGGGTTTACAGATACGCAGTATTTT. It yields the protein CASSAGGFTDTQYF. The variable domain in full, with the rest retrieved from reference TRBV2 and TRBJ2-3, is EPEVTQTPSHQVTQMGQEVILRCVPISNHLYFYWYRQILGQKVEFLVSFYNNEISEKSEIFDDQFSVERPDGSNFTLKIRSTKLEDSAMYFCASSAGGFTDTQYFGPGTRLTVL.